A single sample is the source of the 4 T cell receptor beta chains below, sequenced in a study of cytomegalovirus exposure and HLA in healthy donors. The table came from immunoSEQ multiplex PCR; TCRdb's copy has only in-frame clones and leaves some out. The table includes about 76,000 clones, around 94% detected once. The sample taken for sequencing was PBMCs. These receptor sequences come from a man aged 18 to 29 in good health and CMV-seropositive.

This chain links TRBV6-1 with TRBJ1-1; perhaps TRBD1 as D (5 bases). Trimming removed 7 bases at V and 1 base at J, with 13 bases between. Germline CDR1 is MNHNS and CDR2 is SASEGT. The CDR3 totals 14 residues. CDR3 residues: CASKGFSGNTEAFF. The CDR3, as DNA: TGTGCCAGCAAGGGGTTTTCGGGGAACACTGAAGCTTTCTTT.

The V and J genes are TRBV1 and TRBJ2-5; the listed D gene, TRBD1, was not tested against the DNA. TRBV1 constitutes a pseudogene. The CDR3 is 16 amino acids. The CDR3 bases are TGCACCAGCAGCCAAGATCGGCCACTTTGGGCGGAGACCCAGTACTTC. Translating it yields CTSSQDRPLWAETQYF.

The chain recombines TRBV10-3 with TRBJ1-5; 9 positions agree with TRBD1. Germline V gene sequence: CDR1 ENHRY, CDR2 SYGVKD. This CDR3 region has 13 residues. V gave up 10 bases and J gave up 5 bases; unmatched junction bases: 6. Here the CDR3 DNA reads TGTGCCACTGGGGGGGACAGGGATCAGCCCCAGCATTTT. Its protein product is CATGGDRDQPQHF.

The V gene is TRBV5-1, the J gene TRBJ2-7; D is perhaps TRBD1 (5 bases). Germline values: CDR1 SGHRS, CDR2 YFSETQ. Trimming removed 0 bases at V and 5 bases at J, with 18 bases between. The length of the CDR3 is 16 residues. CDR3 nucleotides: TGCGCCAGCAGCTTGGAAGGGGTTCCGCGGTTAGACGAGCAGTACTTC. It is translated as CASSLEGVPRLDEQYF.